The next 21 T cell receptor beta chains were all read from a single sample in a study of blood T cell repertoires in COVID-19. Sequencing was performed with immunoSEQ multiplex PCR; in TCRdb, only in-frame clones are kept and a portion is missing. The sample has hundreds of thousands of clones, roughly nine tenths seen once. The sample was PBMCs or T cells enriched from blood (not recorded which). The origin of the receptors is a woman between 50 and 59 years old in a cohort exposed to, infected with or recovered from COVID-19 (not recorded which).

CDR3 nucleotide sequence: TGTGCCAGCAGCCGCGGACAGGGCCGCTACGAGCAGTACTTC. It translates to CASSRGQGRYEQYF. The rearrangement links TRBV5-4 to TRBJ2-7; TRBD1 matches 8 bases. The ends lost 4 bases at V and 3 bases at J; junction bases unmatched: 6. The CDR3 length is 14 residues. The germline CDR1 and CDR2 sequences are SGHNT and YYREEE (reference sequence).

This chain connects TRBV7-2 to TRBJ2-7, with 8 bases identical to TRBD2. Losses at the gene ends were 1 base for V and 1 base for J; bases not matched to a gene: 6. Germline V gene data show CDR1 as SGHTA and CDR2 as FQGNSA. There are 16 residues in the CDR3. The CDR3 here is CASSLDGGGTSYEQYF. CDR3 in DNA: TGTGCCAGCAGCTTAGATGGCGGGGGGACTTCCTACGAGCAGTACTTC.

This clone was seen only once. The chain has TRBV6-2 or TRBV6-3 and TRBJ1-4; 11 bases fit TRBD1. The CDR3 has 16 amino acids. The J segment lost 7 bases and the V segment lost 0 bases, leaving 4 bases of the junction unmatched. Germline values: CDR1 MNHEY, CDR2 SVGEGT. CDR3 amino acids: CASSYSGTGGAEKLFF. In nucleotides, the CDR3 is TGTGCCAGCAGTTACTCGGGGACAGGGGGAGCTGAAAAACTGTTTTTT.

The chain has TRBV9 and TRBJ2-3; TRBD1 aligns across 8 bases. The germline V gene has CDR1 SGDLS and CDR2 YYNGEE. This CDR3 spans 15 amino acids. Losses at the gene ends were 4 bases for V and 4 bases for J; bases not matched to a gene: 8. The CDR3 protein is CASSRRTGLADTQYF. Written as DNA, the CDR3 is TGTGCCAGCAGCCGCCGGACAGGGTTAGCAGATACGCAGTATTTT.

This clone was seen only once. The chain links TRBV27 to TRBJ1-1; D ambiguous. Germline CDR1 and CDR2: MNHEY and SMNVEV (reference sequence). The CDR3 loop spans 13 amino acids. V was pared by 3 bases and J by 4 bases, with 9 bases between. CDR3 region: CASSFRGGTEAFF. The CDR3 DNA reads TGTGCCAGCAGTTTCCGGGGTGGCACTGAAGCTTTCTTT.

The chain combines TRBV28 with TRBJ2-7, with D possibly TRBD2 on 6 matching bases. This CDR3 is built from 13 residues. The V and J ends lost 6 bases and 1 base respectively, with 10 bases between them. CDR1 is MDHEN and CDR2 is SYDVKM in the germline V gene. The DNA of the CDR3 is TGTGCCAGCAGCCCCGGGAGTTCCTACGAGCAGTACTTC. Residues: CASSPGSSYEQYF.

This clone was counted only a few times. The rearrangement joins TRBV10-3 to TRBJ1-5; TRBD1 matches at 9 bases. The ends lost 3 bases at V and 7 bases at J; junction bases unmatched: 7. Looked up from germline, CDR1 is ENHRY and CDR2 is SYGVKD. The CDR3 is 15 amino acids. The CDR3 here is CAISDLDRGGQPQHF. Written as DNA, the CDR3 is TGTGCCATCAGTGACTTGGACAGGGGAGGGCAGCCCCAGCATTTT.

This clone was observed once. The CDR3 loop reads CAIMTSGYEQYF. In nucleotides, the CDR3 is TGTGCCATCATGACTAGCGGTTACGAGCAGTACTTC. The chain couples TRBV10-3 to TRBJ2-7; 9 nucleotides line up with TRBD2. The CDR3 length is 12 residues. V was pared by 7 bases and J by 4 bases, with 2 bases of the junction left unmatched. The germline V gene encodes CDR1 ENHRY and CDR2 SYGVKD.

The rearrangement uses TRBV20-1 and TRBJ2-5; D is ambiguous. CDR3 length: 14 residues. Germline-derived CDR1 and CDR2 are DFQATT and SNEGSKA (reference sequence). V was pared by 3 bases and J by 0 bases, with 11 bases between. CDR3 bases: TGCAGTGCTAGTCGCGGTTGGTACCAAGAGACCCAGTACTTC. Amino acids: CSASRGWYQETQYF.

The CDR3: CAITPTGGIGYGYTF. The CDR3 nucleotides read TGTGCCATCACTCCGACAGGGGGCATAGGCTATGGCTACACCTTC. The gene calls are TRBV10-3 and TRBJ1-2, with 10 bases lining up with TRBD1. After removal of 7 bases from V and 4 bases from J, the junction contained 9 bases not matched to a gene. The CDR3 contains 15 residues. Germline V gene data show CDR1 as ENHRY and CDR2 as SYGVKD.

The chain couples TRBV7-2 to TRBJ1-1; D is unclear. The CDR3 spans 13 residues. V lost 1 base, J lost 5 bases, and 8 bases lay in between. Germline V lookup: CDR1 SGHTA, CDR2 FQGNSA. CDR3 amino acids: CASSLVRETEAFF. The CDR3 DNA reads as TGTGCCAGCAGCTTAGTCCGGGAAACTGAAGCTTTCTTT.

CDR3 sequence (DNA): TGCGCCAGCAGCTTGGTCTCGGAAGGGGGCAATGAGCAGTTCTTC. As protein: CASSLVSEGGNEQFF. The chain carries TRBV5-1 and TRBJ2-1, with a possible D match to TRBD1 (6 bases). Germline CDR1 and CDR2: SGHRS and YFSETQ. Trimming took 0 bases from V and 6 from J, leaving 13 bases between them. This CDR3 contains 15 residues.

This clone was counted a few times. CDR3 sequence (DNA): TGTGCCAGCAGCCAAGGGACTAGGGTCTACGAGCAGTACTTC. Protein sequence: CASSQGTRVYEQYF. V is TRBV3-1 (or the pseudogene TRBV3-2) and J is TRBJ2-7; 7 bases match TRBD2. CDR3 length: 14 residues. Germline CDR1 is LGHDT and CDR2 is YNNKEL (reference sequence). V lost 1 base, J lost 3 bases, and 3 bases stayed unmatched.

Here the CDR3 DNA reads TGTGCCAGCAGCCAAGATTCCGACCGAACGACAGGGGATTCCTATGGCTACACCTTC. This encodes CASSQDSDRTTGDSYGYTF. The J gene is TRBJ1-2, the V gene TRBV3-1 (or the pseudogene TRBV3-2); 8 nucleotides agree with TRBD1. Per germline, CDR1 LGHDT and CDR2 YNNKEL (reference sequence). V lost 0 bases to trimming and J lost 4 bases; unmatched junction nucleotides: 16. The CDR3 length is 19 residues.

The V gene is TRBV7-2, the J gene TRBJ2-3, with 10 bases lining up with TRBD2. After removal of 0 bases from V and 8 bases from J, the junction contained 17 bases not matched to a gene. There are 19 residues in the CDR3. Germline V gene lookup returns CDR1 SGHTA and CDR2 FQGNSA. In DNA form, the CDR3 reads TGTGCCAGCAGCTTAGCCCCTTTTCCCGGGACTAGCGTAGCAGGTACGCAGTATTTT. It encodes CASSLAPFPGTSVAGTQYF.

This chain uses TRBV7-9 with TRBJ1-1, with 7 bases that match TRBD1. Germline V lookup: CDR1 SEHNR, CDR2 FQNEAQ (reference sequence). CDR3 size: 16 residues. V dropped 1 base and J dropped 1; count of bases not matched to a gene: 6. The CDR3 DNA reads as TGTGCCAGCAGCTTAGGTTGGGGACAGCGGAACACTGAAGCTTTCTTT. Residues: CASSLGWGQRNTEAFF.

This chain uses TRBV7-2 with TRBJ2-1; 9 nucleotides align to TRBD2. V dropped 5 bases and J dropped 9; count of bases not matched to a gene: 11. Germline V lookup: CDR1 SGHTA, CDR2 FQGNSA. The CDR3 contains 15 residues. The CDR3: CASSPVAGGASEQFF. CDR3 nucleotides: TGTGCCAGCAGCCCGGTGGCGGGGGGGGCCAGTGAGCAGTTCTTC. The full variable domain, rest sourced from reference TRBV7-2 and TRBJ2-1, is GAGVSQSPSNKVTEKGKDVELRCDPISGHTALYWYRQSLGQGLEFLIYFQGNSAPDKSGLPSDRFSAERTGGSVSTLTIQRTQQEDSAVYLCASSPVAGGASEQFFGPGTRLTVL.

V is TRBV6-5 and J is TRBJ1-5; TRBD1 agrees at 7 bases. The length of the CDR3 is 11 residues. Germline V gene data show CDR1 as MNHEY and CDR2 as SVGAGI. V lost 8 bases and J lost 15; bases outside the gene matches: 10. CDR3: CASPKGQSTHF. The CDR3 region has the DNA TGTGCCAGCCCCAAGGGACAGAGTACGCATTTT.

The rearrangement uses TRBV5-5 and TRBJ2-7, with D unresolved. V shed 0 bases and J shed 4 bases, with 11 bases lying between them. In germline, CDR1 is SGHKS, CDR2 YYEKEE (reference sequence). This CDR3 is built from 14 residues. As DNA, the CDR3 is TGTGCCAGCAGCTTGGTGGGCGCCAGATACGAGCAGTACTTC. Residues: CASSLVGARYEQYF.

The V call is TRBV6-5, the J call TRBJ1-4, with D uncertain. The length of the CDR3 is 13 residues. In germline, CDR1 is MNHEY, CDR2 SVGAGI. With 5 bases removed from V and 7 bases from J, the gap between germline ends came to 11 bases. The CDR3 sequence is CASSIYGGEKLFF. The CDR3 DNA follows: TGTGCCAGCAGTATTTATGGAGGTGAAAAACTGTTTTTT.

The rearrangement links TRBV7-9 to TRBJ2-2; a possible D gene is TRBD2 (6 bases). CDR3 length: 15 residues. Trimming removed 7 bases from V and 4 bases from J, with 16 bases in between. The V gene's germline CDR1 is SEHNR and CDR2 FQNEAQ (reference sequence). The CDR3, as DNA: TGTGCCAGCATTTCAACCCATAGCGGCACCGGGGAGCTGTTTTTT. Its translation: CASISTHSGTGELFF.